The clone carrying this T cell receptor beta chain was counted a few times. The V gene end was trimmed by 1 base and the J gene end by 7 bases; junction bases not matched to a gene: 4. CDR3 size: 15 residues. CDR1 DFQATT and CDR2 SNEGSKA come from the germline V gene (reference sequence). TCRdb analysed the 5' RACE reads with MiXCR anew, one entry per CDR3 protein. The data hold more than 400,000 distinct CDR3 sequences, with 13% to 15% observed a single time. The data originate from a study of identical twins. These data also formed part of another study, on yellow fever vaccine responses in identical twins.

This receptor was taken from a woman aged 18-29 years in good health. Sequencing was performed on CD4+ T cells sorted from blood. The chain uses TRBV20-1 and TRBJ2-1; 13 nucleotides align to TRBD2. In nucleotides, the CDR3 is TGCAGTGCTAGAGTACTAGCGGGAGGGCGAAATGAGCAGTTCTTC. Its protein product is CSARVLAGGRNEQFF.